A single sample is the source of the 5 T cell receptor beta chains below, sequenced in a study of regulatory T cells in long-lasting Graves disease. Described time point: newly diagnosed GD, antithyroid drugs for less than 3 months. There was RNA extracted from PBMCs, and the TCR library was made from it. Building of the TCR beta libraries involved iRepertoire HTBI primers and Arm-PCR of CDR3 regions. TCRdb re-analysed the multiplex PCR reads in MiXCR, keeping a single row per CDR3 protein. The table lists a few hundred thousand distinct CDR3 sequences, about a sixth of them singletons. These data were also reused for a study on T cells in Graves' hyperthyroidism and ophthalmopathy.

The sequences come from peripheral blood mononuclear cells (PBMCs), collected at new diagnosis, from a patient treated with antithyroid drugs. These receptor sequences come from a woman under 30 with Graves disease.

This clonotype was detected a few times. V and J are TRBV6-2 or TRBV6-3 and TRBJ1-3; D call uncertain. Trimming pared 2 bases from V and 0 bases from J, leaving 5 bases between. This CDR3 has 14 residues. The germline gives CDR1 MNHEY, CDR2 SVGEGT. In DNA form, the CDR3 reads TGTGCCAGCAGTTACGCGGGCTCTGGAAACACCATATATTTT. Translation gives CASSYAGSGNTIYF.

The chain recombines TRBV7-9 with TRBJ1-1; D possibly corresponds to TRBD1 (6 bases). Germline V gene sequence: CDR1 SEHNR, CDR2 FQNEAQ (reference sequence). The CDR3 loop spans 13 amino acids. The V gene lost 2 bases and the J gene lost 7 bases, with 11 bases spanning the gap. The CDR3 coding sequence is TGTGCCAGCAGCTTACGGGCAGGGGATGAAGCTTTCTTT. It specifies CASSLRAGDEAFF.

The rearrangement uses TRBV7-3 and TRBJ2-2, with TRBD2 identical over 7 bases. This CDR3 has 16 amino acids. V shed 6 bases, J shed 1 base, and the junction held 8 bases outside the gene matches. CDR1 and CDR2 (germline): SGHTA, FQGTGA. The CDR3 protein is CASSHPPGGNTGELFF. Written as DNA, the CDR3 is TGTGCCAGCAGTCACCCCCCGGGGGGGAACACCGGGGAGCTGTTTTTT.

In its sample, this clonotype was seen many times. This chain links TRBV20-1 with TRBJ2-3, with TRBD2 matching 8 bases. The V segment lost 5 bases and the J segment 2 bases; nucleotides outside the gene matches: 6. The CDR3 consists of 14 residues. Per the germline V gene, CDR1 is DFQATT and CDR2 is SNEGSKA (reference sequence). The CDR3 region is CSAPLAAPTDTQYF. The DNA for the CDR3 is TGCAGTGCTCCACTAGCGGCGCCCACAGATACGCAGTATTTT.

This clonotype was seen at least ten times. The gene calls are TRBV20-1 and TRBJ2-7; 10 bases agree with TRBD2. The CDR3 contains 16 residues. The ends lost 6 bases at V and 0 bases at J; junction bases unmatched: 11. Germline lookup yields CDR1 DFQATT and CDR2 SNEGSKA (reference sequence). CDR3 DNA sequence: TGCAGTGCCCGTCGGGTTTCTAGCGGGGGCTCCTACGAGCAGTACTTC. Its protein product is CSARRVSSGGSYEQYF.